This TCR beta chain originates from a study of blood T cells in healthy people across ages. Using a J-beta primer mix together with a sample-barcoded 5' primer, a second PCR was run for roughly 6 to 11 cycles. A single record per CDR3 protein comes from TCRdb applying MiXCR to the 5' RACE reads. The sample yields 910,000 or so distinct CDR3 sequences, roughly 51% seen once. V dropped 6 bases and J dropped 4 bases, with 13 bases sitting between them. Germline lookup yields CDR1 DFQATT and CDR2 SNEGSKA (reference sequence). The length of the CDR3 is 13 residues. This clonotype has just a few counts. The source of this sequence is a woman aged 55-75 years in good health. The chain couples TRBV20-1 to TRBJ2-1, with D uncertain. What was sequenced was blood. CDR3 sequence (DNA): TGCAGTGCCCCGGTTTCGTCTTACAATGAGCAGTTCTTC. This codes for CSAPVSSYNEQFF.